This T cell receptor (beta chain) was sequenced in a study of immune characterization of retroperitoneal liposarcoma. TCRdb passed the PCR reads through MiXCR, listing each CDR3 protein once. The table has about 10,000 distinct CDR3 sequences, around a quarter seen once. Trimming cost V 1 base and J 5 bases, with 14 bases left between them. Germline V gene sequence: CDR1 SGHTA, CDR2 FQGTGA. The CDR3 runs to 16 residues. The sequence came from a male donor with retroperitoneal liposarcoma. This rearrangement joins TRBV7-3 to TRBJ2-2; D perhaps matches TRBD2 (6 bases). Material for sequencing was blood. The chain's CDR3 is CASSLRGTAFTGELFF. As DNA, the CDR3 is TGTGCCAGCAGCTTAAGAGGGACTGCTTTTACCGGGGAGCTGTTTTTT.